One and the same sample provided the 23 T cell receptor beta chains below, sequenced in a study of CD8+CD57+ T cells in acquired aplastic anemia. The study profiled TCR beta VDJ and CDR3 using genomic DNA as template. TCRdb re-derived calls from the reads in MiXCR, one entry per CDR3 protein. The table shows 250,000 or so distinct CDR3 sequences, with 45% to 50% occurring only once. Before being chosen for sequencing, patients had shown CD8+CD57+ cell expansion by flow cytometry. Sample: sorted CD4+, CD8+, or CD8+CD57+ T cells (not recorded which) from PBMCs. The receptor source for this set is a human donor with aplastic anemia.

This clonotype showed up many times. The J gene is TRBJ2-7, the V gene TRBV6-2 or TRBV6-3; 9 bases match TRBD1. Germline-derived CDR1 and CDR2 are MNHEY and SVGEGT. The V and J ends lost 6 bases and 2 bases, in that order; junction bases with no gene match: 8. CDR3 size: 15 residues. Here the CDR3 DNA reads TGTGCCAGCAGCGGAGGACAGGGGCGCGCCTACGAGCAGTACTTC. It codes for CASSGGQGRAYEQYF.

This clonotype was seen at least ten times. The chain employs TRBV6-6 and TRBJ2-3; 11 nucleotides align to TRBD2. Unmatched junction bases numbered 11, after V lost 7 bases and J lost 2 bases. The CDR3 is 17 amino acids. The germline V gene encodes CDR1 MNHNY and CDR2 SVGAGI (reference sequence). CDR3 nucleotide sequence: TGTGCCAGCACCTACATCGGGACTAGCGGATACACAGATACGCAGTATTTT. This sequence encodes CASTYIGTSGYTDTQYF.

The CDR3 loop reads CASSSQGTDTQYF. The DNA for the CDR3 is TGCGCCAGCAGCTCGCAGGGGACAGATACGCAGTATTTT. V gene TRBV5-1 combines with J gene TRBJ2-3; a weak D match, TRBD1 (6 bases). The CDR3 spans 13 residues. V was trimmed by 3 bases and J by 3 bases, leaving 8 bases between them. CDR1 is SGHRS and CDR2 is YFSETQ in the germline V gene.

This clonotype was seen repeatedly, ten times or more. The chain employs TRBV4-3 and TRBJ2-2; D is unresolved. Germline CDR1 is LGHNA and CDR2 is YSLEER. The CDR3 totals 15 residues. Trimming shortened V by 0 bases and J by 2 bases, and 7 bases separated the two germline ends. CDR3 residues: CASSQDNRNTGELFF. The CDR3 DNA reads as TGCGCCAGCAGCCAAGATAACCGAAACACCGGGGAGCTGTTTTTT.

This clonotype was observed at least ten times. V usage is TRBV20-1 and J usage is TRBJ2-1; 8 positions agree with TRBD2. J was trimmed by 3 bases and V by 3 bases; bases with no gene match: 10. There are 16 residues in the CDR3. Germline V lookup: CDR1 DFQATT, CDR2 SNEGSKA (reference sequence). The CDR3 protein is CSARGIDGGDYNEQFF. In DNA, the CDR3 is TGCAGTGCTAGGGGCATAGACGGGGGGGACTACAATGAGCAGTTCTTC.

For this clonotype: One end of the junction fails to match germline, which may point to a read error. CDR3 DNA: TGTGCCAGCAGTTACCGGGGGCCTAAGGAAAAACTGTTTTTT. It translates to CASSYRGPKEKLFF. V usage is TRBV6-5 and J usage is TRBJ1-4; D may be TRBD1 (6 bases). Germline V CDR1 and CDR2: MNHEY, SVGAGI. CDR3 length: 14 residues.

The V call is TRBV10-1, the J call TRBJ2-5; TRBD1 agrees at 7 bases. The CDR3 is 16 residues long. The V gene's germline CDR1 is WNHNN and CDR2 SYGVQD (reference sequence). The V gene end was trimmed by 5 bases and the J gene end by 0 bases; junction bases not matched to a gene: 9. CDR3 in DNA: TGCGCCAGCAGTAGTGTCCGCAGGGGGAACCAAGAGACCCAGTACTTC. Translating it yields CASSSVRRGNQETQYF.

This clonotype was seen a few times. The CDR3 region is CASSPVGADTQYF. CDR3 bases: TGTGCCAGCAGCCCGGTCGGGGCAGATACGCAGTATTTT. This chain connects TRBV7-9 to TRBJ2-3, with a tentative D call TRBD2 (5 bases). CDR1 and CDR2 from the germline V gene are SEHNR and FQNEAQ (reference sequence). Trimming stripped 5 bases from V and 4 bases from J, with 10 bases between. CDR3 length equals 13 residues. Combining the CDR3 with reference TRBV7-9 and TRBJ2-3 gives the whole variable domain DTGVSQNPRHKITKRGQNVTFRCDPISEHNRLYWYRQTLGQGPEFLTYFQNEAQLEKSRLLSDRFSAERPKGSFSTLEIQRTEQGDSAMYLCASSPVGADTQYFGPGTRLTVL.

This clonotype was seen ten or more times. The CDR3 spells CASSLALSDTQYF. CDR3 DNA sequence: TGTGCCAGCAGCTTAGCGCTTTCAGATACGCAGTATTTT. The V call is TRBV7-8, the J call TRBJ2-3; D unresolved. Trimming left V 0 bases short and J 4 bases short, with 5 bases between. Per the germline V gene, CDR1 is SGHVS and CDR2 is FQNEAQ. The CDR3 covers 13 residues.

To note about this clonotype: One end of the junction is discordant with germline, which a read error may explain. The rearrangement links TRBV2 to TRBJ2-3; 7 bases agree with TRBD2. CDR3 size: 16 residues. Germline-derived CDR1 and CDR2 are SNHLY and FYNNEI. This chain's CDR3 is CASISSSGTSTDTQYF. In DNA form, the CDR3 reads TGTGCCAGCATATCGTCTAGCGGAACTAGCACGGATACGCAGTATTTT.

This clonotype was seen repeatedly, ten times or more. In DNA, the CDR3 is TGCGCCAGCAGCCAAGAACAGCGGACCCACGGTACGCAGTATTTT. Translation gives CASSQEQRTHGTQYF. The chain recombines TRBV4-3 with TRBJ2-3; tentatively, D is TRBD2 (5 bases). The germline V and J ends were trimmed by 0 bases and 8 bases, with 15 bases remaining between them. The CDR3 consists of 15 residues. Germline V CDR1 and CDR2: LGHNA, YSLEER.

This clonotype came up a few times. J is TRBJ2-5 and V is TRBV20-1; tentative D call: TRBD2 (5 bases). Trimming took 0 bases from V and 3 from J, leaving 23 bases between them. The CDR3 spans 18 residues. Germline loops: CDR1 DFQATT, CDR2 SNEGSKA (reference sequence). This CDR3 reads CSARDYLEGSFVEETQYF. Written as DNA, the CDR3 is TGCAGTGCTAGAGATTATCTAGAGGGAAGTTTTGTGGAAGAGACCCAGTACTTC.

This clonotype has ten or more counts. The rearrangement links TRBV7-8 to TRBJ2-7; the match to TRBD2 covers 11 bases. Germline CDR1 reads SGHVS; CDR2 reads FQNEAQ. V lost 3 bases to trimming and J lost 2 bases; unmatched junction nucleotides: 6. This CDR3 contains 16 residues. Here the CDR3 DNA reads TGTGCCAGCAGCTTGACCCTAGCGGGGGGAACCTACGAGCAGTACTTC. Translated: CASSLTLAGGTYEQYF.

A word on this clonotype: This may arise from a read error, as a much more abundant clone is one base away. Given the absence of the conserved phenylalanine or tryptophan at the CDR3 end, a read error is likely. This chain links TRBV20-1 with TRBJ1-2; TRBD1 agrees at 10 bases. Per the germline V gene, CDR1 is DFQATT and CDR2 is SNEGSKA (reference sequence). With 2 bases clipped from V and 7 bases from J, the junction kept 10 bases outside the gene matches. This CDR3 contains 15 residues. DNA of the CDR3: TGCAGTGCTAGACCGAAGACAGGGGGCATAGTTGGCTACACCTCC. Residues: CSARPKTGGIVGYTS.

The genes are TRBV15 and TRBJ2-3; 8 nucleotides align to TRBD1. The V segment lost 3 bases and the J segment 3 bases; nucleotides outside the gene matches: 2. The CDR3 runs to 14 residues. Germline CDR1 reads LNHNV; CDR2 reads YYDKDF (reference sequence). Here the CDR3 reads CATSSYRGTDTQYF. The CDR3 nucleotides read TGTGCCACCAGCAGCTACAGGGGGACAGATACGCAGTATTTT. Full variable domain (missing parts from reference TRBV15 and TRBJ2-3): DAMVIQNPRYQVTQFGKPVTLSCSQTLNHNVMYWYQQKSSQAPKLLFHYYDKDFNNEADTPDNFQSRRPNTSFCFLDIRSPGLGDTAMYLCATSSYRGTDTQYFGPGTRLTVL.

At least ten counts were recorded for this clonotype. The rearrangement links TRBV4-3 to TRBJ2-1, with 8 nucleotides matching TRBD1. This CDR3 region has 16 residues. J lost 4 bases, V lost 0 bases, and 5 bases had no gene match. CDR1 LGHNA and CDR2 YSLEER come from the germline V gene. The CDR3 region has the DNA TGCGCCAGCAGCCAAGACGGACAGGGACATTACAATGAGCAGTTCTTC. Its translation is CASSQDGQGHYNEQFF.

This clonotype appeared a few times. The chain links TRBV27 to TRBJ2-5; D is uncertain. CDR1 and CDR2 from the germline V gene are MNHEY and SMNVEV (reference sequence). Trimming took off 2 bases at V and 1 base at J, with 11 bases between the two ends. This CDR3 spans 15 amino acids. The DNA of the CDR3 is TGTGCCAGCAGTTTAGTACGGCAGACCCAAGAGACCCAGTACTTC. The encoded protein is CASSLVRQTQETQYF.

The V call is TRBV10-3, the J call TRBJ1-2; D may be TRBD1 (6 bases). This CDR3 region has 12 residues. Germline-derived CDR1 and CDR2 are ENHRY and SYGVKD. V shed 2 bases and J shed 8 bases, with 9 bases lying between them. The CDR3 sequence: CAISEGGWGYTF. The CDR3 bases are TGTGCCATCAGTGAGGGGGGCTGGGGCTACACCTTC.

As for this clonotype: Given a much more abundant clone one base away, this may be a read error. The chain joins TRBV9 to TRBJ1-2; no reliable D call. V was clipped by 4 bases and J by 9 bases, with 16 bases between them. Germline CDR1 and CDR2: SGDLS and YYNGEE. This CDR3 has 13 amino acids. The DNA of the CDR3 is TGTGCCAGCAGCCAACGGGAGGGTGGAAGCTACACCTTC. It translates to CASSQREGGSYTF.

The chain joins TRBV2 to TRBJ2-5, with 9 bases aligning to TRBD1. The CDR3 is 15 amino acids. Germline CDR1 is SNHLY and CDR2 is FYNNEI. V lost 8 bases and J lost 4; bases outside the gene matches: 11. CDR3 bases: TGTGCCAGCCTCCACTCACAGGGGGCAAGAGAGACCCAGTACTTC. It translates to CASLHSQGARETQYF.

J is TRBJ2-3 and V is TRBV27; D not resolved. In germline, CDR1 is MNHEY, CDR2 SMNVEV (reference sequence). The CDR3 runs 12 residues. Trimming pared 5 bases from V and 6 bases from J, leaving 9 bases between. CDR3 amino acids: CASSLRHDTQYF. As DNA, the CDR3 is TGTGCCAGCAGTCTACGCCACGATACGCAGTATTTT.

This clonotype was observed many times. The CDR3 protein is CASSIRDNYNEQFF. The CDR3 bases are TGTGCCAGCAGCATACGGGACAACTACAATGAGCAGTTCTTC. This chain uses TRBV9 with TRBJ2-1; D is possibly TRBD1 (6 bases). V lost 4 bases and J 3 bases, leaving 11 bases between the germline ends. Germline CDR1 is SGDLS and CDR2 is YYNGEE. CDR3 size: 14 residues.

This clonotype appeared a few times. The rearrangement joins TRBV30 to TRBJ1-1, with TRBD1 as a possible D gene (5 bases). CDR3 length: 13 amino acids. The germline V gene has CDR1 GTSNPN and CDR2 SVGIG (reference sequence). V lost 2 bases, J lost 4 bases, and 11 bases lay in between. In DNA, the CDR3 is TGTGCCTGGAGTTATGGGACCGGCACTGAAGCTTTCTTT. Its protein product is CAWSYGTGTEAFF.